The 12 T cell receptor beta chains below come from one sample, sequenced in a study of T cells expressing NK-cell markers. Each CDR3 protein gets one entry in TCRdb, which reprocessed the 5' RACE reads and gives no DNA. This listing includes tens of thousands of distinct CDR3 sequences. Sequenced material: blood T cells: a sorted CD56 or NKG2C T cell subset, CD4+ or CD8+ T cells, or bulk PBMC T cells (not recorded which). These receptors were obtained from a man between 18 and 69 years old in good health.

The J gene is TRBJ2-7, the V gene TRBV28; the D gene TCRdb calls, TRBD1, cannot be checked with no DNA. Germline CDR1 reads MDHEN; CDR2 reads SYDVKM. CDR3 length: 13 residues. CDR3 in amino acids: CASSRDSPYEQYF.

The rearrangement joins TRBV15 to TRBJ2-1; with no DNA, the TCRdb D assignment of TRBD2 cannot be verified. This CDR3 is built from 16 residues. Per germline, CDR1 LNHNV and CDR2 YYDKDF (reference sequence). CDR3 sequence reads: CATSTRLTSGYNEQFF.

This chain links TRBV6-2 or TRBV6-3 with TRBJ1-3; checking the TCRdb D call of TRBD1 is not possible without DNA. Germline lookup yields CDR1 MNHEY and CDR2 SVGEGT. The CDR3 extends over 13 amino acids. The CDR3 region is CASSPGVGNTIYF.

This chain links TRBV18 with TRBJ2-4; without DNA, the TCRdb call of TRBD1 cannot be checked. The CDR3 runs to 19 residues. Germline V gene data show CDR1 as KGHSH and CDR2 as LQKENI. The CDR3 sequence: CASSPPARLGDLAKNIQYF.

V usage is TRBV7-6 and J usage is TRBJ2-5. Germline V lookup: CDR1 SGHVS, CDR2 FNYEAQ. This CDR3 has 15 residues. The CDR3 sequence is CASSLNWDIVETQYF.

V is TRBV6-6 and J is TRBJ1-5. CDR3 length: 13 residues. The germline V gene encodes CDR1 MNHNY and CDR2 SVGAGI (reference sequence). Here the CDR3 reads CASSQYSNQPQHF.

V and J are TRBV15 and TRBJ1-5. Germline loops: CDR1 LNHNV, CDR2 YYDKDF (reference sequence). The CDR3 covers 12 residues. This CDR3 reads CATSKGNQPQHF. Full variable domain (outside the CDR3, taken from reference TRBV15 and TRBJ1-5): DAMVIQNPRYQVTQFGKPVTLSCSQTLNHNVMYWYQQKSSQAPKLLFHYYDKDFNNEADTPDNFQSRRPNTSFCFLDIRSPGLGDTAMYLCATSKGNQPQHFGDGTRLSIL.

The chain is built from TRBV5-1 and TRBJ2-7; the TRBD2 assignment by TCRdb is unverifiable without DNA. There are 14 residues in the CDR3. In germline, CDR1 is SGHRS, CDR2 YFSETQ. CDR3 region: CASGLGGAMYEQYF. Supplemented by reference TRBV5-1 and TRBJ2-7, the full variable domain reads KAGVTQTPRYLIKTRGQQVTLSCSPISGHRSVSWYQQTPGQGLQFLFEYFSETQRNKGNFPGRFSGRQFSNSRSEMNVSTLELGDSALYLCASGLGGAMYEQYFGPGTRLTVT.

V is TRBV5-1 and J is TRBJ2-5; absent DNA, TCRdb's TRBD2 call cannot be checked. This CDR3 region has 16 residues. Per the germline V gene, CDR1 is SGHRS and CDR2 is YFSETQ. The chain's CDR3 is CASRTSGRAPQETQYF.

The genes are TRBV2 and TRBJ2-5; the D gene TCRdb calls, TRBD2, cannot be checked with no DNA. Germline V lookup: CDR1 SNHLY, CDR2 FYNNEI. CDR3 size: 15 residues. The CDR3 loop reads CASSVLAGVKETQYF.

The rearrangement joins TRBV4-2 to TRBJ1-4. This CDR3 spans 15 amino acids. The germline V gene has CDR1 LGHNA and CDR2 YNFKEQ. The CDR3 loop is CASSQDWQNNEKLFF.

V is TRBV5-1 and J is TRBJ1-6. Germline V CDR1 and CDR2: SGHRS, YFSETQ. There are 15 residues in the CDR3. CDR3: CASSLDVGSNSPLHF.